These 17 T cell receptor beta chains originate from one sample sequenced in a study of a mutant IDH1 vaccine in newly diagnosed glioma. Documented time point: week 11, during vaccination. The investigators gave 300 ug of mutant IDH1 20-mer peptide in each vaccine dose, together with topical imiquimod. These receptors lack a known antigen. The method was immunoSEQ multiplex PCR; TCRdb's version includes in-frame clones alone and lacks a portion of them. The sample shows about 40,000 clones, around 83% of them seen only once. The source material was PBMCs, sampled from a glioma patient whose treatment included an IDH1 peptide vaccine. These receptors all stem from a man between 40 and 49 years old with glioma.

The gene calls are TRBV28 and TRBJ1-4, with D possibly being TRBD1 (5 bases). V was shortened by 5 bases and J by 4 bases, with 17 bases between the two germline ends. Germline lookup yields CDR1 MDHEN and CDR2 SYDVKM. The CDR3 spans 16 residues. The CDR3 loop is CASSPRGLDLNEKLFF. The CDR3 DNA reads TGTGCCAGCAGTCCAAGGGGACTGGACCTTAATGAAAAACTGTTTTTT.

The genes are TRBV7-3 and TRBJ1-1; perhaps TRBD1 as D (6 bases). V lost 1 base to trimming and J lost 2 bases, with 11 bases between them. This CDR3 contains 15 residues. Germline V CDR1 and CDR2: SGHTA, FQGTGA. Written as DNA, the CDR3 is TGTGCCAGCAGCTTAAGTGGAGGGGGAAACACTGAAGCTTTCTTT. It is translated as CASSLSGGGNTEAFF. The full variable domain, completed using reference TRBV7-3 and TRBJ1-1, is GAGVSQTPSNKVTEKGKYVELRCDPISGHTALYWYRQSLGQGPEFLIYFQGTGAADDSGLPNDRFFAVRPEGSVSTLKIQRTERGDSAVYLCASSLSGGGNTEAFFGQGTRLTVV.

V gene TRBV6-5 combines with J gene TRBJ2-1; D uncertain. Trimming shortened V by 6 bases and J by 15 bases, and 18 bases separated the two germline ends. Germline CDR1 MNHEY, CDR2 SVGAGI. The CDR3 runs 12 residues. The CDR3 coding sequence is TGTGCCAGCAGCCCTCAATGGCCTTATATGTTCTTC. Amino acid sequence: CASSPQWPYMFF.

Here the CDR3 DNA reads TGTGCCATCAGTGACCTCGCCTCCTACGAGCAGTACTTC. Translation: CAISDLASYEQYF. V is TRBV10-3 and J is TRBJ2-7; D remains ambiguous. V was cut by 3 bases and J by 0 bases, with 6 bases left in between. The CDR3 is made up of 13 amino acids. Germline V gives CDR1 ENHRY, CDR2 SYGVKD.

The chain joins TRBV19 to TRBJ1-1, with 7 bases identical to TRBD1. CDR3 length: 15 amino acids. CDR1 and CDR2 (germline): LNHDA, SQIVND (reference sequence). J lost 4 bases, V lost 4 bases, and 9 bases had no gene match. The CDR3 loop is CASSTLTGRATEAFF. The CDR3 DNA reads TGTGCCAGTAGTACCCTGACAGGGAGGGCCACTGAAGCTTTCTTT.

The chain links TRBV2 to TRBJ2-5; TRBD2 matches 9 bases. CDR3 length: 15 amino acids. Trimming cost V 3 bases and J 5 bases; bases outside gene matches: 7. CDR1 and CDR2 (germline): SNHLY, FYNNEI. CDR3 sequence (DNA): TGTGCCAGCAGTGAGGATAGCGGGAGTGGGGAGACCCAGTACTTC. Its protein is CASSEDSGSGETQYF.

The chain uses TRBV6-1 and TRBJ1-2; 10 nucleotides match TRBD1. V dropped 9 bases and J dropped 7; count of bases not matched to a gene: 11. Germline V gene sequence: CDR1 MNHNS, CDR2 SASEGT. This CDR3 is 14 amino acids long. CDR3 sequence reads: CASRPGQGTRGYTF. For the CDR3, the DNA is TGTGCCAGTAGGCCGGGACAGGGGACTCGTGGCTACACCTTC.

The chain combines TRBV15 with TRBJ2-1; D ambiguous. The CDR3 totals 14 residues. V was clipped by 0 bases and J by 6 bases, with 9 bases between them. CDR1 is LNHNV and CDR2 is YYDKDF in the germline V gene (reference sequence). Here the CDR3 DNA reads TGTGCCACCAGCAGAGATCCAAGAGGCAATGAGCAGTTCTTC. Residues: CATSRDPRGNEQFF.

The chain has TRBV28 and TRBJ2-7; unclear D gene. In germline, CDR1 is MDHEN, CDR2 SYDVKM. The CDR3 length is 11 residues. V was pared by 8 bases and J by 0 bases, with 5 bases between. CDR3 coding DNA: TGTGCCAGCGGCGTCTCCTACGAGCAGTACTTC. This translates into CASGVSYEQYF. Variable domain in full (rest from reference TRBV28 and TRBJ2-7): DVKVTQSSRYLVKRTGEKVFLECVQDMDHENMFWYRQDPGLGLRLIYFSYDVKMKEKGDIPEGYSVSREKKERFSLILESASTNQTSMYLCASGVSYEQYFGPGTRLTVT.

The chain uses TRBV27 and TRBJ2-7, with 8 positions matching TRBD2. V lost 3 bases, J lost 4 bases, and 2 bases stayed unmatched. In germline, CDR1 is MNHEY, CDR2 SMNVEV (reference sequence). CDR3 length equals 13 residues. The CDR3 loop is CASSFREGYEQYF. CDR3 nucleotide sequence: TGTGCCAGCAGTTTTCGGGAGGGGTACGAGCAGTACTTC.

CDR3 loop: CSVPLTGGITEAFF. The CDR3 coding sequence is TGCAGCGTTCCATTAACAGGGGGCATTACTGAAGCTTTCTTT. The genes are TRBV29-1 and TRBJ1-1; 9 nucleotides line up with TRBD1. The V gene's germline CDR1 is SQVTM and CDR2 ANQGSEA. The V segment lost 5 bases and the J segment 5 bases; nucleotides outside the gene matches: 9. The CDR3 totals 14 residues.

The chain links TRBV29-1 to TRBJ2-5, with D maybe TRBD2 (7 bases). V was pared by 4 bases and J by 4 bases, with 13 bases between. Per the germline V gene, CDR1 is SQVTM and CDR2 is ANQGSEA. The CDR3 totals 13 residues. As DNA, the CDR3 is TGCAGCGTTGGAGGGGGAGGGGTAGAGACCCAGTACTTC. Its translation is CSVGGGGVETQYF.

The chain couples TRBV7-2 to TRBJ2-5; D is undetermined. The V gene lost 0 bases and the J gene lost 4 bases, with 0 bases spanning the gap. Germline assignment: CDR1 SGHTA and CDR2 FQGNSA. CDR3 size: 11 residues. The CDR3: CASSLAETQYF. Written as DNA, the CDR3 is TGTGCCAGCAGCTTAGCAGAGACCCAGTACTTC.

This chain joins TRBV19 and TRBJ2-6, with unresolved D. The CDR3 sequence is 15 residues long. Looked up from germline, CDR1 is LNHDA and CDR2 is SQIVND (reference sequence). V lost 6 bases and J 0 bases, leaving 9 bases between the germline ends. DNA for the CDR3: TGTGCCAGTAGGGAACCCAGCTCTGGGGCCAACGTCCTGACTTTC. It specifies CASREPSSGANVLTF.

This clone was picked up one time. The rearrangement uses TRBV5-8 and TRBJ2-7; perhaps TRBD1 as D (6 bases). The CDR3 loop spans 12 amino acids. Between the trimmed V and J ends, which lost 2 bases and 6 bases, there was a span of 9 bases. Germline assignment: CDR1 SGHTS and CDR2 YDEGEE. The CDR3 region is CASSLRTVEQYF. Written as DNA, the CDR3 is TGTGCCAGCAGCTTAAGGACAGTCGAGCAGTACTTC.

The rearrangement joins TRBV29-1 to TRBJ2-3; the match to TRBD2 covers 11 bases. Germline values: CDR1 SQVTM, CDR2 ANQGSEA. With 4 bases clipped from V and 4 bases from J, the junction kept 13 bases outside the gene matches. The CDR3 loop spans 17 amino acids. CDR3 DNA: TGCAGCGTTGGGAGGGACACAACTAGCGGGAGCCCAGATACGCAGTATTTT. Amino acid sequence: CSVGRDTTSGSPDTQYF.

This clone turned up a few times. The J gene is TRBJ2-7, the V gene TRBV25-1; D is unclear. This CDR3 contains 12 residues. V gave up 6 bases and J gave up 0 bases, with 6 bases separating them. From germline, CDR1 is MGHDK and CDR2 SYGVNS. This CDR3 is CASRSPSYEQYF. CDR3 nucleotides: TGTGCCAGCAGGTCTCCCTCCTACGAGCAGTACTTC.